Following are 14 T cell receptor beta chains from one sample sequenced in a study of cytomegalovirus exposure and HLA in healthy donors. PCR primers comprised 60 Vbeta and 13 Jbeta primers. The assay was immunoSEQ multiplex PCR, and TCRdb's table has in-frame clones only and misses some. Found here are about 170,000 clones, roughly four fifths of them singletons; the top ten hold less than 1%. Specimen: PBMCs. The receptors originated from a girl between 2 and 10 years old in good health and CMV-seropositive.

In DNA, the CDR3 is TGCGCCAGCAGCGTGGACAGGGTCGAGCAGTACTTC. Protein: CASSVDRVEQYF. V and J are TRBV5-1 and TRBJ2-7, with 8 bases lining up with TRBD1. CDR3 length equals 12 residues. CDR1 SGHRS and CDR2 YFSETQ come from the germline V gene. Unmatched junction bases numbered 3, after V lost 4 bases and J lost 6 bases. Variable domain in full (rest from reference TRBV5-1 and TRBJ2-7): KAGVTQTPRYLIKTRGQQVTLSCSPISGHRSVSWYQQTPGQGLQFLFEYFSETQRNKGNFPGRFSGRQFSNSRSEMNVSTLELGDSALYLCASSVDRVEQYFGPGTRLTVT.

The V call is TRBV2, the J call TRBJ1-2; D is perhaps TRBD1 (6 bases). Trimming removed 8 bases from V and 3 bases from J, with 19 bases in between. This CDR3 comprises 15 residues. In germline, CDR1 is SNHLY, CDR2 FYNNEI. CDR3: CASAWGGAEDYGYTF. CDR3 in DNA: TGTGCCAGCGCATGGGGGGGGGCTGAAGACTATGGCTACACCTTC. Using reference TRBV2 and TRBJ1-2 for the parts outside the CDR3, the full variable domain is EPEVTQTPSHQVTQMGQEVILRCVPISNHLYFYWYRQILGQKVEFLVSFYNNEISEKSEIFDDQFSVERPDGSNFTLKIRSTKLEDSAMYFCASAWGGAEDYGYTFGSGTRLTVV.

The gene calls are TRBV18 and TRBJ2-2, with 11 bases matching TRBD2. The J segment lost 0 bases and the V segment lost 4 bases, leaving 4 bases of the junction unmatched. The CDR3 runs 17 residues. CDR1 and CDR2 (germline): KGHSH, LQKENI. CDR3 amino acids: CASSLGTSGPNTGELFF. The CDR3 DNA reads as TGTGCCAGCTCACTCGGGACTAGCGGACCGAACACCGGGGAGCTGTTTTTT.

The gene calls are TRBV5-1 and TRBJ2-7; D is ambiguous. The CDR3 spans 14 residues. Germline-derived CDR1 and CDR2 are SGHRS and YFSETQ. Trimming removed 1 base from V and 4 bases from J, with 12 bases in between. Written as DNA, the CDR3 is TGCGCCAGCAGCTTGACCGGGTTGGCGTACGAGCAGTACTTC. It encodes CASSLTGLAYEQYF.

The chain joins TRBV5-1 to TRBJ2-3; 7 bases are a match to TRBD2. Looked up from germline, CDR1 is SGHRS and CDR2 is YFSETQ. The CDR3 sequence is 15 residues long. V shed 0 bases, J shed 3 bases, and the junction held 4 bases outside the gene matches. CDR3 amino acids: CASSLAGGGTDTQYF. The CDR3 DNA follows: TGCGCCAGCAGCTTGGCGGGAGGAGGTACAGATACGCAGTATTTT.

V is TRBV15 and J is TRBJ1-5, with D unclear. The CDR3 has 15 amino acids. Per germline, CDR1 LNHNV and CDR2 YYDKDF (reference sequence). V lost 5 bases to trimming and J lost 7 bases, with 18 bases between them. The CDR3 DNA reads as TGTGCCACCAGCTACCATCGGGTGGCGGAACAGCCCCAGCATTTT. This encodes CATSYHRVAEQPQHF. The variable domain in full, completed from reference TRBV15 and TRBJ1-5, reads DAMVIQNPRYQVTQFGKPVTLSCSQTLNHNVMYWYQQKSSQAPKLLFHYYDKDFNNEADTPDNFQSRRPNTSFCFLDIRSPGLGDTAMYLCATSYHRVAEQPQHFGDGTRLSIL.

The J gene is TRBJ2-2, the V gene TRBV30; D may be TRBD2 (6 bases). Looked up from germline, CDR1 is GTSNPN and CDR2 is SVGIG (reference sequence). V was trimmed by 5 bases and J by 0 bases, leaving 10 bases between them. The CDR3 spans 14 residues. The CDR3 region has the DNA TGTGCCTGGGAACTAGCAGCGAACACCGGGGAGCTGTTTTTT. The encoded protein is CAWELAANTGELFF.

The rearrangement links TRBV6-5 to TRBJ1-2; D is uncertain. This CDR3 spans 13 amino acids. V lost 5 bases and J lost 2, with 9 bases in between. Germline V gene sequence: CDR1 MNHEY, CDR2 SVGAGI. In DNA form, the CDR3 reads TGTGCCAGCAGTGATGAGGCGAACTATGGCTACACCTTC. The encoded protein is CASSDEANYGYTF.

This chain uses TRBV5-1 with TRBJ1-1, with 7 bases fitting TRBD1. CDR1 and CDR2 (germline): SGHRS, YFSETQ. The CDR3 length is 17 residues. Unmatched junction bases numbered 11, after V lost 0 bases and J lost 3 bases. The CDR3 bases are TGCGCCAGCAGCTTGGCCGTTTCCGCGGGACAGTACACTGAAGCTTTCTTT. This sequence encodes CASSLAVSAGQYTEAFF.

The rearrangement joins TRBV4-1 to TRBJ2-5, with 10 bases that match TRBD1. V lost 7 bases and J lost 5; bases outside the gene matches: 10. The V gene's germline CDR1 is MGHRA and CDR2 YSYEKL. The length of the CDR3 is 15 residues. CDR3 coding DNA: TGCGCCAGCACCCTGACGACAGGGGGCAGGGAGACCCAGTACTTC. Protein: CASTLTTGGRETQYF.

CDR3 DNA sequence: TGTGCCAGCAGCGTAGCAGGGGCAACTAATGAAAAACTGTTTTTT. Translated, it gives CASSVAGATNEKLFF. The V and J genes are TRBV9 and TRBJ1-4; a possible D gene is TRBD1 (6 bases). Germline CDR1 reads SGDLS; CDR2 reads YYNGEE. The V and J ends lost 0 bases and 0 bases respectively, with 6 bases between them. The CDR3 extends over 15 amino acids. The whole variable domain, remainder taken from reference TRBV9 and TRBJ1-4, is DSGVTQTPKHLITATGQRVTLRCSPRSGDLSVYWYQQSLDQGLQFLIQYYNGEERAKGNILERFSAQQFPDLHSELNLSSLELGDSALYFCASSVAGATNEKLFFGSGTQLSVL.

J is TRBJ2-2 and V is TRBV4-1; 10 nucleotides align to TRBD2. Germline V lookup: CDR1 MGHRA, CDR2 YSYEKL. The length of the CDR3 is 16 residues. V was pared by 7 bases and J by 2 bases, with 7 bases of the junction left unmatched. The CDR3 sequence: CASKLWTSGNTGELFF. In DNA, the CDR3 is TGCGCCAGCAAACTTTGGACTAGCGGAAACACCGGGGAGCTGTTTTTT.

This clone was picked up one time. V is TRBV30 and J is TRBJ1-1; no reliable D call. This CDR3 region has 15 residues. Looked up from germline, CDR1 is GTSNPN and CDR2 is SVGIG (reference sequence). V gave up 0 bases and J gave up 2 bases, with 13 bases separating them. The CDR3 DNA is TGTGCCTGGAGTGTCGGGGAGTGGAGCAACACTGAAGCTTTCTTT. This codes for CAWSVGEWSNTEAFF. The whole variable domain, remainder taken from reference TRBV30 and TRBJ1-1, is SQTIHQWPATLVQPVGSPLSLECTVEGTSNPNLYWYRQAAGRGLQLLFYSVGIGQISSEVPQNLSASRPQDRQFILSSKKLLLSDSGFYLCAWSVGEWSNTEAFFGQGTRLTVV.

The rearrangement joins TRBV19 to TRBJ1-1; tentative D call: TRBD1 (5 bases). The CDR3 length is 14 residues. Germline CDR1 reads LNHDA; CDR2 reads SQIVND (reference sequence). Trimming shortened V by 5 bases and J by 1 base, and 11 bases separated the two germline ends. DNA for the CDR3: TGTGCCAGTAGTCCAGGGTTATGGAACACTGAAGCTTTCTTT. This encodes CASSPGLWNTEAFF.